One sample yielded the 26 T cell receptor beta chains listed below, sequenced in a study of cytomegalovirus exposure and HLA in healthy donors. Libraries were prepared by immunoSEQ multiplex PCR; TCRdb keeps only in-frame clonotypes and omits some of them. This repertoire shows 150,000 to 200,000 clones, approximately 84% found once; its top ten account for 10%. Specimen: PBMCs. Receptors were obtained from a man aged 30-40 years in good health and CMV-seropositive.

The gene calls are TRBV21-1 and TRBJ2-7; the table gives TRBD1 as D, unverified against the DNA. TRBV21-1 is a listed pseudogene. The CDR3 totals 15 residues. CDR3 bases: TGTGCCAGCGGTTCGGGGACAGGAACATCCTACGAGCAGTACTTC. Its protein product is CASGSGTGTSYEQYF.

V and J are TRBV19 and TRBJ1-5, with 9 bases identical to TRBD1. From germline, CDR1 is LNHDA and CDR2 SQIVND (reference sequence). V gave up 1 base and J gave up 2 bases; unmatched junction bases: 6. This CDR3 is built from 17 residues. The CDR3, as DNA: TGTGCCAGTAGTATAGCCCGGGACAGGGCCGGCAATCAGCCCCAGCATTTT. Its protein is CASSIARDRAGNQPQHF.

This chain uses TRBV2 with TRBJ1-5, with TRBD1 identical over 8 bases. In germline, CDR1 is SNHLY, CDR2 FYNNEI. CDR3 length: 15 residues. Trimming took 6 bases from V and 3 from J; bases not matched to a gene: 7. The CDR3 is CASRVDRGNNQPQHF. The CDR3 DNA is TGTGCCAGCAGAGTCGACAGGGGCAACAATCAGCCCCAGCATTTT.

The V gene is TRBV29-1, the J gene TRBJ2-3; the D gene is possibly TRBD2 (6 bases). CDR1 is SQVTM, CDR2 ANQGSEA, per germline. Trimming pared 6 bases from V and 5 bases from J, leaving 12 bases between. The CDR3 has 12 amino acids. This chain's CDR3 is CSVQGDLDTQYF. As DNA, the CDR3 is TGCAGCGTCCAAGGGGACTTAGATACGCAGTATTTT.

This clone was counted only a few times. V gene TRBV1 combines with J gene TRBJ2-3; the DNA was not used to check the table's D call, TRBD2. TRBV1 is reported as a pseudogene. This CDR3 is 20 amino acids long. CDR3 nucleotides: TGCACCAGCAGCCAAGATGTCGGTAGCGGGGGAAGAAATCGGGCAGATACGCAGTATTTT. This sequence encodes CTSSQDVGSGGRNRADTQYF.

The chain recombines TRBV27 with TRBJ2-7; D is unresolved. Trimming took 6 bases from V and 2 from J, leaving 14 bases between them. Germline V gene lookup returns CDR1 MNHEY and CDR2 SMNVEV (reference sequence). This CDR3 has 14 residues. CDR3 in amino acids: CASRPLVGAYEQYF. CDR3 DNA: TGTGCCAGCAGACCCCTAGTCGGCGCCTACGAGCAGTACTTC.

V and J are TRBV11-2 and TRBJ2-3, with D possibly matching TRBD1 (5 bases). This CDR3 contains 14 residues. Trimming took 4 bases from V and 1 from J, leaving 9 bases between them. Germline assignment: CDR1 SGHAT and CDR2 FQNNGV. Written as DNA, the CDR3 is TGTGCCAGCAGCTCGACAGTGCGCACAGATACGCAGTATTTT. Amino acid sequence: CASSSTVRTDTQYF.

The chain joins TRBV6-4 to TRBJ2-3; 10 positions match TRBD1. J gave up 3 bases and V 6 bases, and 6 bases lay outside the gene matches. Germline lookup yields CDR1 MRHNA and CDR2 SNTAGT. The CDR3 has 15 residues. The CDR3 bases are TGTGCCAGCAGATTAGGGACAGGGGATACAGATACGCAGTATTTT. Its protein product is CASRLGTGDTDTQYF.

This clone is a singleton in its sample. This chain connects TRBV7-2 to TRBJ2-7; the match to TRBD2 covers 12 bases. Germline V gene sequence: CDR1 SGHTA, CDR2 FQGNSA. The CDR3 has 20 amino acids. With 0 bases clipped from V and 2 bases from J, the junction kept 14 bases outside the gene matches. The CDR3 sequence: CASSLASFPGLAGETYEQYF. The CDR3 coding sequence is TGTGCCAGCAGCTTAGCCTCCTTCCCGGGACTAGCGGGTGAAACCTACGAGCAGTACTTC.

J is TRBJ2-1 and V is TRBV28; 14 bases align to TRBD2. Germline V lookup: CDR1 MDHEN, CDR2 SYDVKM. The CDR3 length is 15 residues. J lost 8 bases, V lost 7 bases, and 7 bases had no gene match. CDR3 nucleotides: TGTGCCAGCACCCTCGGGACTAGCGGGAGCCATGAGCAGTTCTTC. This gives the protein CASTLGTSGSHEQFF.

J is TRBJ2-3 and V is TRBV9, with unresolved D. V lost 5 bases, J lost 1 base, and 5 bases lay in between. The length of the CDR3 is 12 residues. Germline V gene data show CDR1 as SGDLS and CDR2 as YYNGEE. The CDR3 DNA reads TGTGCCAGCAGTCGAGGCACAGATACGCAGTATTTT. Its protein product is CASSRGTDTQYF.

The chain has TRBV28 and TRBJ1-2; maybe TRBD1 (5 bases). The V end was cut by 8 bases, the J end by 4 bases, with 17 bases between. The germline CDR1 and CDR2 sequences are MDHEN and SYDVKM. The CDR3 totals 14 residues. The CDR3 sequence is CASRHATAFYGYTF. For the CDR3, the DNA is TGTGCCAGCCGCCACGCGACAGCATTCTATGGCTACACCTTC.

The genes are TRBV29-1 and TRBJ2-5; 10 positions match TRBD2. Trimming at V came to 4 bases and at J to 5 bases, leaving 7 bases not matched to a gene. The V gene's germline CDR1 is SQVTM and CDR2 ANQGSEA. The CDR3 totals 14 residues. The CDR3 sequence is CSVVQREGQETQYF. In DNA form, the CDR3 reads TGCAGCGTTGTTCAGCGGGAGGGACAGGAGACCCAGTACTTC.

The V call is TRBV7-8, the J call TRBJ2-5; tentatively, D is TRBD1 (7 bases). CDR1 and CDR2 (germline): SGHVS, FQNEAQ. Trimming cost V 5 bases and J 1 base, with 23 bases left between them. The CDR3 runs 18 residues. The CDR3 bases are TGTGCCAGCAGCCTCCGGGACAGCGCGGGGCTAAGCCAAGAGACCCAGTACTTC. This gives the protein CASSLRDSAGLSQETQYF.

V usage is TRBV7-2 and J usage is TRBJ2-7; TRBD2 is a possible D gene (6 bases). The CDR3 runs to 15 residues. Trimming removed 5 bases at V and 5 bases at J, with 19 bases between. In germline, CDR1 is SGHTA, CDR2 FQGNSA. CDR3 residues: CASSASGTSNNEQYF. The CDR3 DNA reads as TGTGCCAGCAGCGCCTCCGGGACTTCTAATAACGAGCAGTACTTC. The full variable domain, with the rest looked up from reference TRBV7-2 and TRBJ2-7, is GAGVSQSPSNKVTEKGKDVELRCDPISGHTALYWYRQSLGQGLEFLIYFQGNSAPDKSGLPSDRFSAERTGGSVSTLTIQRTQQEDSAVYLCASSASGTSNNEQYFGPGTRLTVT.

This rearrangement joins TRBV11-2 to TRBJ2-2, with 10 bases aligning to TRBD1. Germline lookup yields CDR1 SGHAT and CDR2 FQNNGV. V shed 3 bases and J 4 bases; nucleotides not matched to a gene: 2. The CDR3 loop spans 15 amino acids. The CDR3 sequence is CASSLRTGGTGELFF. CDR3 in DNA: TGTGCCAGCAGCTTGCGGACAGGGGGCACCGGGGAGCTGTTTTTT.

The CDR3 DNA is TGTGCCAGCAGCTTAGGCGCGGAGACCCAGTACTTC. Protein product: CASSLGAETQYF. The chain carries TRBV7-2 and TRBJ2-5, with D unresolved. Trimming left V 1 base short and J 5 bases short, with 5 bases between. CDR1 and CDR2 from the germline V gene are SGHTA and FQGNSA. This CDR3 contains 12 residues.

This clone was observed once. The chain has TRBV18 and TRBJ2-2; D not resolved. This CDR3 has 15 residues. V was pared by 3 bases and J by 5 bases, with 13 bases between. Germline V gene data show CDR1 as KGHSH and CDR2 as LQKENI. CDR3 sequence (DNA): TGTGCCAGCTCACCGGATACTGCCAGGACCGGGGAGCTGTTTTTT. Translating it yields CASSPDTARTGELFF. The complete variable domain, with remaining parts taken from reference TRBV18 and TRBJ2-2, reads NAGVMQNPRHLVRRRGQEARLRCSPMKGHSHVYWYRQLPEEGLKFMVYLQKENIIDESGMPKERFSAEFPKEGPSILRIQQVVRGDSAAYFCASSPDTARTGELFFGEGSRLTVL.

The V gene is TRBV14, the J gene TRBJ1-1; D may be TRBD1 (6 bases). Germline lookup yields CDR1 SGHDN and CDR2 FVKESK. This CDR3 has 14 amino acids. V gave up 8 bases and J gave up 3 bases, with 16 bases separating them. The CDR3 DNA sequence: TGTGCCAGCCGGGGGGCCTTGACGCACACTGAAGCTTTCTTT. Translated: CASRGALTHTEAFF.

CDR3 protein: CASSLAGPGYTIEPYGYTF. CDR3 nucleotides: TGTGCCAGCAGCTTAGCTGGGCCAGGGTATACAATCGAACCATATGGCTACACCTTC. This sequence joins TRBV7-8 and TRBJ1-2, with D maybe TRBD1 (5 bases). The CDR3 has 19 residues. Per germline, CDR1 SGHVS and CDR2 FQNEAQ. The V end was cut by 0 bases, the J end by 5 bases, with 25 bases between. Full variable domain (remainder filled in from reference TRBV7-8 and TRBJ1-2): GAGVSQSPRYKVAKRGQDVALRCDPISGHVSLFWYQQALGQGPEFLTYFQNEAQLDKSGLPSDRFFAERPEGSVSTLKIQRTQQEDSAVYLCASSLAGPGYTIEPYGYTFGSGTRLTVV.

This clone came up once. The chain recombines TRBV14 with TRBJ1-2; the D is unclear. The CDR3 is 15 amino acids. In germline, CDR1 is SGHDN, CDR2 FVKESK. V lost 1 base, J lost 6 bases, and 15 bases lay in between. The CDR3 protein is CASSQVHRGVDGYTF. The CDR3 DNA reads as TGTGCCAGCAGCCAAGTTCATCGGGGAGTCGATGGCTACACCTTC.

J is TRBJ1-4 and V is TRBV28; TRBD1 might be the D (6 bases). Germline lookup yields CDR1 MDHEN and CDR2 SYDVKM. The CDR3 spans 15 residues. The ends were cut back, 3 bases at V and 4 bases at J, with 12 bases in the middle. The CDR3, as DNA: TGTGCCAGCAGTTTTCCTCCAGGGGATAATGAAAAACTGTTTTTT. It is translated as CASSFPPGDNEKLFF.

V usage is TRBV18 and J usage is TRBJ2-1; D is uncertain. V dropped 0 bases and J dropped 10 bases, with 7 bases sitting between them. Germline V gene lookup returns CDR1 KGHSH and CDR2 LQKENI. This CDR3 has 12 residues. The CDR3 nucleotides are TGTGCCAGCTCACCACCGAGGTGGGAGCAGTTCTTC. Protein product: CASSPPRWEQFF.

The chain is built from TRBV4-1 and TRBJ1-6; TRBD1 matches at 8 bases. Trimming cost V 1 base and J 0 bases; bases outside gene matches: 2. CDR1 is MGHRA and CDR2 is YSYEKL in the germline V gene. There are 17 residues in the CDR3. The CDR3 region has the DNA TGCGCCAGCAGCCAAGGGGACAGGAGCTCCTATAATTCACCCCTCCACTTT. Translation gives CASSQGDRSSYNSPLHF.

The chain combines TRBV7-9 with TRBJ1-5; 12 bases are a match to TRBD1. CDR1 is SEHNR, CDR2 FQNEAQ, per germline (reference sequence). CDR3 length equals 17 residues. The trim removed 5 bases at V and 0 bases at J, leaving 5 bases unmatched. Here the CDR3 DNA reads TGTGCCAGCAGCCGGGGACAGGGGGCTTATAGCAATCAGCCCCAGCATTTT. Amino acids: CASSRGQGAYSNQPQHF.

The genes are TRBV29-1 and TRBJ2-3, with TRBD2 as a possible D gene (6 bases). Germline V lookup: CDR1 SQVTM, CDR2 ANQGSEA. Trimming took off 3 bases at V and 4 bases at J, with 17 bases between the two ends. This CDR3 contains 15 residues. CDR3 DNA: TGCAGCGTTGAGAGTCGGAGGGTGGCGGCAGATACGCAGTATTTT. It yields the protein CSVESRRVAADTQYF.